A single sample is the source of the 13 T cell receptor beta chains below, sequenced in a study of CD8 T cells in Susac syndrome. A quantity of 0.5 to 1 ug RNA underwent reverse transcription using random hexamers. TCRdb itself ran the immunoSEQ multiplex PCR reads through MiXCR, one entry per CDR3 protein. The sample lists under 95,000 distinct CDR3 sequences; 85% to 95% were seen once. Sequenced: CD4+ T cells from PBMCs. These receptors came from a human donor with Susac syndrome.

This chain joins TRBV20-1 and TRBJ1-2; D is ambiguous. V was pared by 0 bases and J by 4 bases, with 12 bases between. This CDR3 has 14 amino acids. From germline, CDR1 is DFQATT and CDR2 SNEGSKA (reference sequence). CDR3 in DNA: TGCAGTGCTAGAGAGGGTGGAGCCTTCTATGGCTACACCTTC. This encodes CSAREGGAFYGYTF.

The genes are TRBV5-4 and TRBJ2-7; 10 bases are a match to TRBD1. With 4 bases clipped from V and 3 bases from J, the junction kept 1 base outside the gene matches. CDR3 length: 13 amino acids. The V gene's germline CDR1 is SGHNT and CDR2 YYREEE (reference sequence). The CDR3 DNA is TGTGCCAGCAGCCGGGACAGGGGCTACGAGCAGTACTTC. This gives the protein CASSRDRGYEQYF. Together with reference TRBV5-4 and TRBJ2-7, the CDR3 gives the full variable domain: ETGVTQSPTHLIKTRGQQVTLRCSSQSGHNTVSWYQQALGQGPQFIFQYYREEENGRGNFPPRFSGLQFPNYSSELNVNALELDDSALYLCASSRDRGYEQYFGPGTRLTVT.

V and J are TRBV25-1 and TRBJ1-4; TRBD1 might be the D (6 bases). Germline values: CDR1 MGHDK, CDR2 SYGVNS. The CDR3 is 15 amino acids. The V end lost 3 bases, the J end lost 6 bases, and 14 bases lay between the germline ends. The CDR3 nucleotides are TGTGCCAGCAGTGAGCCAGGGGCTGGGGATGAAAAACTGTTTTTT. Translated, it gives CASSEPGAGDEKLFF.

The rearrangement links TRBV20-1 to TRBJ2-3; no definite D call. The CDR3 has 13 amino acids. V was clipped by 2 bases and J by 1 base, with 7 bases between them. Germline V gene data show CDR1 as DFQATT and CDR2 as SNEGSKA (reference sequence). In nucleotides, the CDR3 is TGCAGTGCTAGATTTCAGGGCACAGATACGCAGTATTTT. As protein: CSARFQGTDTQYF.

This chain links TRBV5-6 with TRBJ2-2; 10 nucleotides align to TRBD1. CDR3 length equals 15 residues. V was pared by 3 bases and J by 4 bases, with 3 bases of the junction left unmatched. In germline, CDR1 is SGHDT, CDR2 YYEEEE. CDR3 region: CASSYRTGGTGELFF. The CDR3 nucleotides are TGTGCCAGCAGCTATCGGACAGGGGGCACCGGGGAGCTGTTTTTT.

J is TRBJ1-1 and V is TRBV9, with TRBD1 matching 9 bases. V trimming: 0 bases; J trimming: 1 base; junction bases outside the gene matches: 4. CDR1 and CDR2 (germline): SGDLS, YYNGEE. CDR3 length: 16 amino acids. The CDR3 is CASSVGEGQGNTEAFF. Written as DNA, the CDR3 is TGTGCCAGCAGCGTAGGGGAGGGACAGGGGAACACTGAAGCTTTCTTT.

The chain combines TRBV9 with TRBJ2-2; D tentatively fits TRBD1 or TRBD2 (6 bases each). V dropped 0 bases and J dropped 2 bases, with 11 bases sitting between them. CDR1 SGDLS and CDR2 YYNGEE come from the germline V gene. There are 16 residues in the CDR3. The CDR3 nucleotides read TGTGCCAGCAGCGTAGAGGGGGGCAGCAACACCGGGGAGCTGTTTTTT. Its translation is CASSVEGGSNTGELFF. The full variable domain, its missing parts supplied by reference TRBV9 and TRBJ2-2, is DSGVTQTPKHLITATGQRVTLRCSPRSGDLSVYWYQQSLDQGLQFLIQYYNGEERAKGNILERFSAQQFPDLHSELNLSSLELGDSALYFCASSVEGGSNTGELFFGEGSRLTVL.

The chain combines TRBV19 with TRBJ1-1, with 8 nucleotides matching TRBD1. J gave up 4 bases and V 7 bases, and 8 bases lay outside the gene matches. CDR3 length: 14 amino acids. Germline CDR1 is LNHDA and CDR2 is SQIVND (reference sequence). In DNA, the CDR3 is TGTGCCAGTATCAGAACAGGGGGAAGCACTGAAGCTTTCTTT. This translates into CASIRTGGSTEAFF. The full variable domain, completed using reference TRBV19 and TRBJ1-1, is DGGITQSPKYLFRKEGQNVTLSCEQNLNHDAMYWYRQDPGQGLRLIYYSQIVNDFQKGDIAEGYSVSREKKESFPLTVTSAQKNPTAFYLCASIRTGGSTEAFFGQGTRLTVV.

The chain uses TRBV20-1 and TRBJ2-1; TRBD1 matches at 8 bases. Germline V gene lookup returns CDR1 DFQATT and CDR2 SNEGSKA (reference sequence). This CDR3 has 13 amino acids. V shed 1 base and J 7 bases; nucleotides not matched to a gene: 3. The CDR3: CSARAGGLNEQFF. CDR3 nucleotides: TGCAGTGCTAGAGCAGGGGGCTTGAATGAGCAGTTCTTC.

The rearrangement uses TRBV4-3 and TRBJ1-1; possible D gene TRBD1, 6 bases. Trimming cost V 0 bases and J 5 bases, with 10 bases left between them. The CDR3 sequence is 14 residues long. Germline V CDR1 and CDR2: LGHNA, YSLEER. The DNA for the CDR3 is TGCGCCAGCAGCCAAGATTCAGGGGAGACTGAAGCTTTCTTT. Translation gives CASSQDSGETEAFF.

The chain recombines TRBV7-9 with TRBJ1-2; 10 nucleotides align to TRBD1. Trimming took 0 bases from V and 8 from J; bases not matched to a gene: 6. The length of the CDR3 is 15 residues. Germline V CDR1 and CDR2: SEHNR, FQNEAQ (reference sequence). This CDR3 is CASSLARDRGYGYTF. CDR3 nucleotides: TGTGCCAGCAGCTTAGCGCGGGACAGGGGATACGGCTACACCTTC.

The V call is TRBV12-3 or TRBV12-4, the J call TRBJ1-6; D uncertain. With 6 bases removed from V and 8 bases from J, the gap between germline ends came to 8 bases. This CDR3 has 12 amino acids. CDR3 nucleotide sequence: TGTGCCAGCAGCTTTTTGGATTCACCCCTCCACTTT. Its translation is CASSFLDSPLHF.

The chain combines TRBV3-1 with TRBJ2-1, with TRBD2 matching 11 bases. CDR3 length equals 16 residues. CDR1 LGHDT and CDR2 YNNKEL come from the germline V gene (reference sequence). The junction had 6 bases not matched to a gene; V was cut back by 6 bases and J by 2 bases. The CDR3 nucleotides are TGTGCCAGCAGTCGACTAGCGGGGTTTGCCTACAATGAGCAGTTCTTC. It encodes CASSRLAGFAYNEQFF.